One and the same sample provided the 10 T cell receptor beta chains below, sequenced in a study of T cell responses to AZD1222 COVID-19 vaccine. Generated by immunoSEQ multiplex PCR, the TCRdb table keeps only in-frame clones and is missing some. Of 250,000 to 300,000 clones in the sample, approximately 94% were seen once. The sequences come from peripheral blood, collected 28 days after the second AZD1222 dose. Source of these receptors: an adult who received the AZD1222 COVID-19 vaccine.

This chain uses TRBV19 with TRBJ1-4; no clear D. Trimming cost V 5 bases and J 8 bases, with 21 bases left between them. This CDR3 has 16 amino acids. CDR1 and CDR2 from the germline V gene are LNHDA and SQIVND (reference sequence). CDR3 in DNA: TGTGCCAGTAGTGTCGGTATACGGGATCTTTGGGAAAAACTGTTTTTT. Translation: CASSVGIRDLWEKLFF.

This clone was seen a single time. CDR3 sequence reads: CASSMGGTRSRTQYF. Here the CDR3 DNA reads TGTGCCAGTAGTATGGGCGGGACCCGATCTCGTACGCAGTATTTT. This sequence joins TRBV19 and TRBJ2-3, with D perhaps matching TRBD2 (6 bases). V lost 3 bases to trimming and J lost 8 bases, with 18 bases between them. Germline CDR1 is LNHDA and CDR2 is SQIVND (reference sequence). The CDR3 runs to 15 residues.

V and J are TRBV6-2 or TRBV6-3 and TRBJ1-1; D is perhaps TRBD1 (6 bases). V shed 4 bases and J shed 4 bases, with 13 bases lying between them. Germline CDR1 MNHEY, CDR2 SVGEGT. This CDR3 spans 14 amino acids. The CDR3 DNA follows: TGTGCCAGCAGTTTCGGGCTAGGGGGCACTGAAGCTTTCTTT. Translation: CASSFGLGGTEAFF.

The rearrangement uses TRBV5-4 and TRBJ1-1, with D possibly TRBD1 on 6 matching bases. The germline V gene encodes CDR1 SGHNT and CDR2 YYREEE (reference sequence). The CDR3 has 16 amino acids. Trimming cost V 8 bases and J 1 base, with 21 bases left between them. The CDR3 loop is CASQQGTRRGNTEAFF. The CDR3 nucleotides read TGTGCCAGTCAACAGGGAACCCGAAGAGGGAACACTGAAGCTTTCTTT.

The chain couples TRBV15 to TRBJ2-1, with TRBD2 matching 10 bases. The CDR3 totals 15 residues. The germline CDR1 and CDR2 sequences are LNHNV and YYDKDF (reference sequence). Trimming removed 1 base from V and 8 bases from J; junction bases left unmatched: 5. The CDR3 DNA reads TGTGCCACCAGCAGAGTTTCTAGCGGGAGAGATGAGCAGTTCTTC. Protein: CATSRVSSGRDEQFF. The full variable domain, rest sourced from reference TRBV15 and TRBJ2-1, is DAMVIQNPRYQVTQFGKPVTLSCSQTLNHNVMYWYQQKSSQAPKLLFHYYDKDFNNEADTPDNFQSRRPNTSFCFLDIRSPGLGDTAMYLCATSRVSSGRDEQFFGPGTRLTVL.

Points on this clone: This CDR3 is also generated by other DNA sequences in the sample. This chain's CDR3 is CASSPGGHSNQPQHF. The CDR3 DNA is TGTGCCAGTAGTCCAGGAGGGCATTCCAATCAGCCCCAGCATTTT. This chain connects TRBV19 to TRBJ1-5; D is undetermined. The V and J ends lost 5 bases and 3 bases respectively, with 14 bases between them. The CDR3 extends over 15 amino acids. CDR1 is LNHDA and CDR2 is SQIVND in the germline V gene (reference sequence).

This chain uses TRBV19 with TRBJ1-1; D not resolved. CDR3 length equals 15 residues. The germline gives CDR1 LNHDA, CDR2 SQIVND (reference sequence). The V gene lost 5 bases and the J gene lost 1 base, with 14 bases spanning the gap. Here the CDR3 DNA reads TGTGCCAGTAGTGCCAGACGTCACCAGAACACTGAAGCTTTCTTT. Protein sequence: CASSARRHQNTEAFF. The full variable domain, rest sourced from reference TRBV19 and TRBJ1-1, is DGGITQSPKYLFRKEGQNVTLSCEQNLNHDAMYWYRQDPGQGLRLIYYSQIVNDFQKGDIAEGYSVSREKKESFPLTVTSAQKNPTAFYLCASSARRHQNTEAFFGQGTRLTVV.

This chain joins TRBV3-1 (or the pseudogene TRBV3-2) and TRBJ2-3; 9 bases are a match to TRBD2. The length of the CDR3 is 14 residues. The germline V gene encodes CDR1 LGHDT and CDR2 YNNKEL (reference sequence). Trimming took 4 bases from V and 4 from J; bases not matched to a gene: 3. The CDR3 spells CASSLAGGPDTQYF. CDR3 nucleotide sequence: TGTGCCAGCAGCCTTGCGGGAGGGCCAGATACGCAGTATTTT.

The chain couples TRBV5-1 to TRBJ1-2; D perhaps matches TRBD1 (5 bases). Trimming removed 0 bases at V and 0 bases at J, with 12 bases between. Germline CDR1 reads SGHRS; CDR2 reads YFSETQ. The CDR3 runs to 16 residues. CDR3 coding DNA: TGCGCCAGCAGCTTGGTAGGCAGGGCTTCTAACTATGGCTACACCTTC. This sequence encodes CASSLVGRASNYGYTF.

The chain carries TRBV7-9 and TRBJ1-2; unclear D gene. Germline lookup yields CDR1 SEHNR and CDR2 FQNEAQ (reference sequence). V lost 0 bases to trimming and J lost 7 bases, with 9 bases between them. The length of the CDR3 is 13 residues. This CDR3 reads CASSLASDGGYTF. DNA of the CDR3: TGTGCCAGCAGCTTAGCGTCGGATGGTGGCTACACCTTC.